These T cell receptor beta chains were read from a single sample in a study of monozygotic twins with inflammatory bowel disease. After re-calling the 5' RACE reads, TCRdb lists one entry per CDR3 protein, DNA absent. This table holds about 110,000 distinct CDR3 sequences. Sequencing input: blood. Source of these receptors: a human donor with ulcerative colitis or Crohn's disease, or a healthy co-twin of an affected twin (not recorded which). The CDR3 runs from the conserved cysteine through the conserved F or W. Fields, in order: J gene, V gene, CDR3 protein.

J gene: TRBJ2-7
V gene: TRBV19
CDR3 protein: CASSIVREGPNEQYF

J gene: TRBJ2-1
V gene: TRBV12-3/TRBV12-4
CDR3 protein: CASSQYRQGNNEQFF

J gene: TRBJ1-5
V gene: TRBV24-1
CDR3 protein: CATSDSSGGSGNQPQHF

J gene: TRBJ2-1
V gene: TRBV5-4
CDR3 protein: CASRSGLLVNEQFF

J gene: TRBJ1-1
V gene: TRBV5-1
CDR3 protein: CASSLGRDRGSLDTEAFF

J gene: TRBJ2-1
V gene: TRBV13
CDR3 protein: CASSLDRAHEQFF

J gene: TRBJ1-6
V gene: TRBV12-3/TRBV12-4
CDR3 protein: CASSLTGGSSPLHF

J gene: TRBJ2-1
V gene: TRBV20-1
CDR3 protein: CSAGGAGEYNEQFF

J gene: TRBJ2-7
V gene: TRBV19
CDR3 protein: CASSITGSSYEQYF

J gene: TRBJ2-3
V gene: TRBV11-2
CDR3 protein: CASSLQPRDLTDTQYF

J gene: TRBJ2-5
V gene: TRBV7-2
CDR3 protein: CASSFRGVWGQETQYF

J gene: TRBJ2-1
V gene: TRBV19
CDR3 protein: CASSIAPHREDHNEQFF

J gene: TRBJ2-1
V gene: TRBV12-5
CDR3 protein: CASGSYPRLAGAYNEQFF

J gene: TRBJ2-7
V gene: TRBV9
CDR3 protein: CASSITPGAGSYEQYF

J gene: TRBJ2-1
V gene: TRBV7-8
CDR3 protein: CASSLGHSGGNEQFF